The rows below give T cell receptor beta chains drawn from one sample of a study of blood T cell repertoires in COVID-19. Assay used: immunoSEQ multiplex PCR; TCRdb lists only in-frame clones, some missing. Of tens of thousands of clones detected, 85% appear once; the ten largest clones hold about 3.2%. The sequenced sample consisted of peripheral blood. Source of these receptors: a man aged 80 or over with acute or convalescent COVID-19. Both conserved end residues are part of each CDR3. The D gene is left open where the match is weak. The listing skips clone size in some rows; elsewhere it reads once, few, many or a size class.

clone_size,d_call,v_call,j_call,cdr3_nt,cdr3_aa
once,-,TRBV19,TRBJ1-3,TGTGCCAGTAGTAAGAAACAGCTATACTCTGGAAACACCATATATTTT,CASSKKQLYSGNTIYF
-,-,TRBV24-1,TRBJ2-2,TGTGCCACCAGGGGCAGAAAAACCGGGGAGCTGTTTTTT,CATRGRKTGELFF
-,-,TRBV30,TRBJ2-2,TGTGCCTGGAGCCGCAGGGACACCGGGGAGCTGTTTTTT,CAWSRRDTGELFF
few,-,TRBV11-2,TRBJ1-1,TGTGCCAGCAGCTTAACAAGGGGCCGGATGAACACTGAAGCTTTCTTT,CASSLTRGRMNTEAFF
-,-,TRBV18,TRBJ2-5,TGTGCCAGCTCACCCTACGAAATGGCTAGGGAGACCCAGTACTTC,CASSPYEMARETQYF
-,TRBD2,TRBV27,TRBJ2-3,TGTGCCAGCACAAACGCAGCTAGCGGGGCAGATACGCAGTATTTT,CASTNAASGADTQYF
-,-,TRBV11-3,TRBJ1-3,TGTGCCAGCAGCTTATTGGGACTGATCTCTGGAAACACCATATATTTT,CASSLLGLISGNTIYF
-,TRBD2,TRBV5-6,TRBJ2-7,TGTGCCAGCAGGCCGGGACTAGCGGGAGGGTACGAGCAGTACTTC,CASRPGLAGGYEQYF
-,-,TRBV21-1,TRBJ2-5,TGTGCCAGCCTCCGAACCAGGTCAGGGCCCCAAGAGACCCAGTACTTC,CASLRTRSGPQETQYF
-,TRBD2,TRBV7-9,TRBJ2-5,TGTGCCAGCAGCTTAGCGCGGAGACTAGCGGGAAGGGAAAAGACCCAGTACTTC,CASSLARRLAGREKTQYF
-,-,TRBV11-2,TRBJ1-5,TGTGCCAGCAGCTTAGATGGTGGAGTTCAGCCCCAGCATTTT,CASSLDGGVQPQHF
-,TRBD2,TRBV24-1,TRBJ2-1,TGTGCCACCAGTGACCCTGGATTAGCGGGAGGGCCCAAGCAGTTCTTC,CATSDPGLAGGPKQFF
-,TRBD2,TRBV6-5,TRBJ2-1,TGTGCCAGCAGTTCTCGGACTAGCGGGAGATACAATGAGCAGTTCTTC,CASSSRTSGRYNEQFF
-,TRBD2,TRBV18,TRBJ2-3,TGTGCCAGCTCACCGGGAGGGGCCACAGATACGCAGTATTTT,CASSPGGATDTQYF
-,-,TRBV7-2,TRBJ2-1,TGTGCCAGCAGCTTCGGGCGGGGTCAGGGTGAGCAGTTCTTC,CASSFGRGQGEQFF